This T cell receptor (beta chain) appears in the sequencing data of a study of blood T cell repertoires in COVID-19. The CDR3 spans 15 residues. With V trimmed by 3 bases and J by 8 bases, 4 bases remained unmatched. CDR1 and CDR2 from the germline V gene are SGHAT and FQNNGV. Each participant's cohort was designated according to participant-reported clinical history. Generated by immunoSEQ multiplex PCR, the TCRdb table keeps only in-frame clones and is missing some. The sample yields roughly 330,000 clones, 70% to 90% seen once. This TCR came from a woman aged 25 to 39 who had recovered from COVID-19. The rearrangement uses TRBV11-2 and TRBJ1-6; 10 bases are a match to TRBD1. Source material: PBMCs or T cells enriched from blood (not recorded which). The DNA of the CDR3 is TGTGCCAGCAGCTTCCGCGGGACAGGGGATTCACCCCTCCACTTT. Translated, it gives CASSFRGTGDSPLHF. Supplemented by reference TRBV11-2 and TRBJ1-6, the full variable domain reads EAGVAQSPRYKIIEKRQSVAFWCNPISGHATLYWYQQILGQGPKLLIQFQNNGVVDDSQLPKDRFSAERLKGVDSTLKIQPAKLEDSAVYLCASSFRGTGDSPLHFGNGTRLTVT.